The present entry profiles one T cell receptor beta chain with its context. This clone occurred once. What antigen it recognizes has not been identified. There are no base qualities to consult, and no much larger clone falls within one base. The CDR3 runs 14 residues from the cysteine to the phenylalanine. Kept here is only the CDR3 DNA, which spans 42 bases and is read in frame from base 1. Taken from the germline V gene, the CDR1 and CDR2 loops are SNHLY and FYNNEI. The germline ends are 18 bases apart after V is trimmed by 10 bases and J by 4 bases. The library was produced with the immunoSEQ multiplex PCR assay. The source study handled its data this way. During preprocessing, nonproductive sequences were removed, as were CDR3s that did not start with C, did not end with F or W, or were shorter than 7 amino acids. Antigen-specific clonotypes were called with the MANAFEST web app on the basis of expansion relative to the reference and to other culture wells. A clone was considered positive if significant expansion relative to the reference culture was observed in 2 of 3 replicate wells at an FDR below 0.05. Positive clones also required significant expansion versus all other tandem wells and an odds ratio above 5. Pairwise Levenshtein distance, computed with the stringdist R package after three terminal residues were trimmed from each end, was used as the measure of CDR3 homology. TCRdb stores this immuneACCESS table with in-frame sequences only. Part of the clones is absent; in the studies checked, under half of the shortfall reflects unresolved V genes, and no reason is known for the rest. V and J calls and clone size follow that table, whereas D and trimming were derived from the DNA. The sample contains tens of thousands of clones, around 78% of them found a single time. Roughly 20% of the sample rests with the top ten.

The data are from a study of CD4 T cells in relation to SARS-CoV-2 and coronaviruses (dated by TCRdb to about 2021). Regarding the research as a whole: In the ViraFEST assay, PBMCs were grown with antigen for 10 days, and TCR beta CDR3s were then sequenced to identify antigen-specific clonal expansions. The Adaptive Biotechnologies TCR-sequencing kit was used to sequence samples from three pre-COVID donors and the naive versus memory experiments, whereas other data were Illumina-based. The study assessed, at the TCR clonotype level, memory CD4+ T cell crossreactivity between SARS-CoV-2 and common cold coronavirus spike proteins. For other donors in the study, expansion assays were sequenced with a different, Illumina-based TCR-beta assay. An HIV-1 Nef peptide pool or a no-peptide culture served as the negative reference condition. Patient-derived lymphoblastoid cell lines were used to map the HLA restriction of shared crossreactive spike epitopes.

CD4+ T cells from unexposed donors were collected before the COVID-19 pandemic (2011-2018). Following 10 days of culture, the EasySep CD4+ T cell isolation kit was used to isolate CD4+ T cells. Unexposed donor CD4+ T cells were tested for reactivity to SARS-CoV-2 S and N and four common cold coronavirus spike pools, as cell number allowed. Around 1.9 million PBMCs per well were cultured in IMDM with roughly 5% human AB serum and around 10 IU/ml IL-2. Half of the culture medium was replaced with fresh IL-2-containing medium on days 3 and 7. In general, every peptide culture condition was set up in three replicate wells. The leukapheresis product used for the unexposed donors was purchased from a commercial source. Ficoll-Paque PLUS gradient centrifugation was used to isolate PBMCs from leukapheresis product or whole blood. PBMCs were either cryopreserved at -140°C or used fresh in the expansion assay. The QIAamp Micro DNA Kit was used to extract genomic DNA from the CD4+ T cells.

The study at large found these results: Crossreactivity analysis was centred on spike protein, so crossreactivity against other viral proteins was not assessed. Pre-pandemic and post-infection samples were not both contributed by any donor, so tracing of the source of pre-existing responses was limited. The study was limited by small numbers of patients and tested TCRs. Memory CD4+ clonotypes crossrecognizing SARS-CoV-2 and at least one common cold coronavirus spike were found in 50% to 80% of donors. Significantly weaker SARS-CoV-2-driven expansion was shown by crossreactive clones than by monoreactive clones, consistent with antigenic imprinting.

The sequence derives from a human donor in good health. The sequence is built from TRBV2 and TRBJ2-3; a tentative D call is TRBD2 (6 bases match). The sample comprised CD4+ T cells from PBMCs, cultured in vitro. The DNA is TGTGCCACTCGGGACTTTGGATCCTCAGATACGCAGTATTTT. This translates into CATRDFGSSDTQYF.